Following are 24 T cell receptor beta chains from one sample sequenced in a study of response to subunit inactivated influenza vaccine. TCRdb called the RT-PCR reads again in MiXCR, with one record for every CDR3 protein. The repertoire holds about 780,000 distinct CDR3 sequences, around a sixth seen once, with roughly 11% in the top ten. The specimen comprised PBMCs from blood, sampled 5 to 6 days after vaccination. All receptors derive from a man aged 45-65 years who received an inactivated influenza vaccine.

This chain joins TRBV20-1 and TRBJ2-3; maybe TRBD2 (6 bases). The ends were cut back, 6 bases at V and 2 bases at J, with 12 bases in the middle. The CDR3 spans 13 residues. From germline, CDR1 is DFQATT and CDR2 SNEGSKA (reference sequence). CDR3 loop: CSAYAGFTDTQYF. The DNA for the CDR3 is TGCAGTGCCTATGCGGGATTCACAGATACGCAGTATTTT.

This clonotype was recorded at least ten times. This sequence joins TRBV14 and TRBJ2-5; D not resolved. CDR1 and CDR2 from the germline V gene are SGHDN and FVKESK. CDR3 length equals 14 residues. Trimming removed 0 bases at V and 5 bases at J, with 10 bases between. The CDR3 DNA is TGTGCCAGCAGCCAAGAATGGTGGAGCGAGACCCAGTACTTC. This sequence encodes CASSQEWWSETQYF.

CDR3 sequence: CSARGPEKLFF. The CDR3 coding sequence is TGCAGTGCTAGAGGTCCTGAAAAACTGTTTTTT. The chain links TRBV20-1 to TRBJ1-4; no clear D gene. Germline V gene lookup returns CDR1 DFQATT and CDR2 SNEGSKA (reference sequence). The CDR3 length is 11 residues. The V and J ends lost 1 base and 7 bases respectively, with 4 bases between them.

This clonotype has more than one count but fewer than ten. The chain employs TRBV5-6 and TRBJ2-1; D not resolved. V lost 0 bases and J lost 4, with 8 bases in between. The germline V gene encodes CDR1 SGHDT and CDR2 YYEEEE. The CDR3 totals 14 residues. The CDR3 here is CASSLEVEYNEQFF. The DNA of the CDR3 is TGTGCCAGCAGCTTGGAGGTAGAGTACAATGAGCAGTTCTTC. Complete variable domain (other parts from reference TRBV5-6 and TRBJ2-1): DAGVTQSPTHLIKTRGQQVTLRCSPKSGHDTVSWYQQALGQGPQFIFQYYEEEERQRGNFPDRFSGHQFPNYSSELNVNALLLGDSALYLCASSLEVEYNEQFFGPGTRLTVL.

The sample holds many counts of this clonotype. The J gene is TRBJ2-1, the V gene TRBV10-3; D is ambiguous. V was pared by 6 bases and J by 0 bases, with 9 bases between. Germline CDR1 is ENHRY and CDR2 is SYGVKD. This CDR3 has 14 amino acids. The CDR3 is CAIRNRSSYNEQFF. In DNA, the CDR3 is TGTGCCATCAGAAACCGTAGCTCCTACAATGAGCAGTTCTTC.

V and J are TRBV7-2 and TRBJ2-5, with 8 nucleotides matching TRBD1. The V gene end was trimmed by 3 bases and the J gene end by 4 bases; junction bases not matched to a gene: 7. The CDR3 contains 15 residues. The germline V gene has CDR1 SGHTA and CDR2 FQGNSA. The DNA of the CDR3 is TGTGCCAGCAGCTTCGCATCCGGGACAGGAGAGACCCAGTACTTC. Its protein is CASSFASGTGETQYF. Together with reference TRBV7-2 and TRBJ2-5, the CDR3 gives the full variable domain: GAGVSQSPSNKVTEKGKDVELRCDPISGHTALYWYRQSLGQGLEFLIYFQGNSAPDKSGLPSDRFSAERTGGSVSTLTIQRTQQEDSAVYLCASSFASGTGETQYFGPGTRLLVL.

This sequence joins TRBV20-1 and TRBJ2-4, with D possibly matching TRBD2 (5 bases). Germline-derived CDR1 and CDR2 are DFQATT and SNEGSKA (reference sequence). Trimming shortened V by 3 bases and J by 1 base, and 13 bases separated the two germline ends. The CDR3 runs to 15 residues. CDR3 nucleotides: TGCAGTGCTAGTCGGGATGTGACTGCCAAAAACATTCAGTACTTC. Protein sequence: CSASRDVTAKNIQYF.

This clonotype was seen a single time. V usage is TRBV7-2 and J usage is TRBJ2-7; D is tentatively TRBD1 or TRBD2 (5 bases each). The CDR3 extends over 14 amino acids. Germline CDR1 reads SGHTA; CDR2 reads FQGNSA. Trimming took 1 base from V and 2 from J, leaving 9 bases between them. The CDR3 DNA reads as TGTGCCAGCAGCTTAGGGGGGAACCCCTACGAGCAGTACTTC. This sequence encodes CASSLGGNPYEQYF.

The gene calls are TRBV3-1 and TRBJ1-4; D call uncertain. Per germline, CDR1 LGHDT and CDR2 YNNKEL (reference sequence). Trimming cost V 0 bases and J 3 bases, with 11 bases left between them. The CDR3 is made up of 16 amino acids. CDR3 sequence: CASSQEWNLPNEKLFF. Here the CDR3 DNA reads TGTGCCAGCAGCCAAGAATGGAACTTACCTAATGAAAAACTGTTTTTT. Full variable domain (missing parts from reference TRBV3-1 and TRBJ1-4): DTAVSQTPKYLVTQMGNDKSIKCEQNLGHDTMYWYKQDSKKFLKIMFSYNNKELIINETVPNRFSPKSPDKAHLNLHINSLELGDSAVYFCASSQEWNLPNEKLFFGSGTQLSVL.

The chain couples TRBV20-1 to TRBJ2-5; the D gene is possibly TRBD1 (6 bases). Germline V CDR1 and CDR2: DFQATT, SNEGSKA (reference sequence). V was pared by 4 bases and J by 4 bases, with 19 bases between. This CDR3 is built from 15 residues. The CDR3 region is CSAKAVTGMVETQYF. The CDR3 nucleotides read TGCAGTGCTAAGGCCGTAACAGGGATGGTAGAGACCCAGTACTTC.

This clonotype has just one count. J is TRBJ2-5 and V is TRBV2, with 8 bases matching TRBD1. Trimming cost V 8 bases and J 1 base; bases outside gene matches: 3. The CDR3 runs 13 residues. Germline lookup yields CDR1 SNHLY and CDR2 FYNNEI. This CDR3 reads CASPGGSQETQYF. CDR3 in DNA: TGTGCCAGCCCAGGGGGCAGCCAAGAGACCCAGTACTTC.

The rearrangement uses TRBV12-3 or TRBV12-4 and TRBJ1-2; D remains ambiguous. This CDR3 spans 15 amino acids. Trimming stripped 3 bases from V and 1 base from J, with 12 bases between. The CDR3 here is CASSFVAQVNYGYTF. The DNA of the CDR3 is TGTGCCAGCAGTTTCGTGGCCCAAGTTAACTATGGCTACACCTTC.

This clonotype occurred many times. The chain employs TRBV12-3 or TRBV12-4 and TRBJ1-2; possible D gene TRBD1, 6 bases. V was trimmed by 6 bases and J by 8 bases, leaving 13 bases between them. The CDR3 runs to 12 residues. Written as DNA, the CDR3 is TGTGCCAGCAGCTCGGGGGCGAGGGGCTACACCTTC. Protein product: CASSSGARGYTF.

The chain joins TRBV9 to TRBJ2-3; 7 bases map to TRBD2. The germline gives CDR1 SGDLS, CDR2 YYNGEE. J was trimmed by 4 bases and V by 4 bases; bases with no gene match: 9. The CDR3 is 15 residues long. DNA of the CDR3: TGTGCCAGCAGCTCAGGACTAGGATACGCAGATACGCAGTATTTT. It yields the protein CASSSGLGYADTQYF.

The J gene is TRBJ2-7, the V gene TRBV20-1; TRBD1 might be the D (5 bases). Between the trimmed V and J ends, which lost 0 bases and 1 base, there was a span of 7 bases. This CDR3 has 13 amino acids. The germline gives CDR1 DFQATT, CDR2 SNEGSKA (reference sequence). The CDR3 reads CSARDYRSYEQYF. The DNA for the CDR3 is TGCAGTGCTAGAGACTACAGGTCCTACGAGCAGTACTTC.

This clonotype came up a few times. The V and J genes are TRBV9 and TRBJ2-1; D gene uncertain. V was pared by 3 bases and J by 4 bases, with 8 bases between. The CDR3 spans 13 residues. The germline CDR1 and CDR2 sequences are SGDLS and YYNGEE. The CDR3 bases are TGTGCCAGCAGCGCTAAAGCATACAATGAGCAGTTCTTC. Its protein product is CASSAKAYNEQFF.

The chain employs TRBV7-2 and TRBJ2-5, with D maybe TRBD2 (6 bases). This CDR3 spans 14 amino acids. Looked up from germline, CDR1 is SGHTA and CDR2 is FQGNSA. V was clipped by 2 bases and J by 4 bases, with 11 bases between them. DNA for the CDR3: TGTGCCAGCAGCTTATTGATGGGAGGAGAGACCCAGTACTTC. Its protein is CASSLLMGGETQYF. Filled out from reference TRBV7-2 and TRBJ2-5, the complete variable domain reads GAGVSQSPSNKVTEKGKDVELRCDPISGHTALYWYRQSLGQGLEFLIYFQGNSAPDKSGLPSDRFSAERTGGSVSTLTIQRTQQEDSAVYLCASSLLMGGETQYFGPGTRLLVL.

This clonotype was seen at least ten times. The chain recombines TRBV12-3 or TRBV12-4 with TRBJ2-7; the D gene is possibly TRBD2 (6 bases). The CDR3 length is 14 residues. Deletions cut 3 bases from V and 5 bases from J, with 14 bases between. The CDR3 is CASSFAAGGNEQYF. Here the CDR3 DNA reads TGTGCCAGCAGTTTTGCGGCAGGCGGGAACGAGCAGTACTTC.

This clonotype was observed a few times. The chain joins TRBV20-1 to TRBJ2-1, with TRBD2 as a possible D gene (5 bases). The CDR3 spans 16 residues. V was trimmed by 2 bases and J by 0 bases, leaving 14 bases between them. Germline V gene data show CDR1 as DFQATT and CDR2 as SNEGSKA (reference sequence). The CDR3 region has the DNA TGCAGTGCTAGATTTGGCGGGTCGAGCTCCTACAATGAGCAGTTCTTC. This gives the protein CSARFGGSSSYNEQFF.

The J gene is TRBJ2-2, the V gene TRBV12-3 or TRBV12-4; TRBD1 matches 10 bases. The CDR3 is made up of 16 amino acids. V lost 7 bases to trimming and J lost 3 bases; unmatched junction nucleotides: 8. This CDR3 reads CASTPTGGSDTGELFF. CDR3 coding DNA: TGTGCCAGCACCCCGACAGGGGGCTCGGACACCGGGGAGCTGTTTTTT.

This clonotype has more than one count but fewer than ten. The V and J genes are TRBV4-3 and TRBJ2-5; the match to TRBD2 covers 11 bases. The CDR3 runs to 16 residues. The germline V gene has CDR1 LGHNA and CDR2 YSLEER. The V segment lost 1 base and the J segment 5 bases; nucleotides outside the gene matches: 6. The CDR3 nucleotides read TGCGCCAGCAGCCAAGTTAGCGGGGGGGCCCGGGAGACCCAGTACTTC. It translates to CASSQVSGGARETQYF.

The rearrangement links TRBV15 to TRBJ2-7; D gene ambiguous. This CDR3 comprises 13 residues. The germline CDR1 and CDR2 sequences are LNHNV and YYDKDF (reference sequence). V dropped 3 bases and J dropped 0 bases, with 6 bases sitting between them. The CDR3 is CATSSPDSYEQYF. The DNA for the CDR3 is TGTGCCACCAGCAGTCCGGACTCCTACGAGCAGTACTTC.

The genes are TRBV7-2 and TRBJ1-2; no clear D. The CDR3 is 13 residues long. Germline-derived CDR1 and CDR2 are SGHTA and FQGNSA. V lost 4 bases to trimming and J lost 5 bases, with 11 bases between them. The CDR3 DNA sequence: TGTGCCAGCAGCTCAAGGACGGGATATGGCTACACCTTC. The encoded protein is CASSSRTGYGYTF. Based on the CDR3 plus reference TRBV7-2 and TRBJ1-2, the full variable domain is GAGVSQSPSNKVTEKGKDVELRCDPISGHTALYWYRQSLGQGLEFLIYFQGNSAPDKSGLPSDRFSAERTGGSVSTLTIQRTQQEDSAVYLCASSSRTGYGYTFGSGTRLTVV.

This chain links TRBV4-3 with TRBJ2-2; unclear D gene. In germline, CDR1 is LGHNA, CDR2 YSLEER. The CDR3 runs to 15 residues. The V and J ends lost 0 bases and 3 bases respectively, with 8 bases between them. Here the CDR3 reads CASSQDVAYTGELFF. The CDR3 DNA follows: TGCGCCAGCAGCCAAGATGTAGCTTACACCGGGGAGCTGTTTTTT.